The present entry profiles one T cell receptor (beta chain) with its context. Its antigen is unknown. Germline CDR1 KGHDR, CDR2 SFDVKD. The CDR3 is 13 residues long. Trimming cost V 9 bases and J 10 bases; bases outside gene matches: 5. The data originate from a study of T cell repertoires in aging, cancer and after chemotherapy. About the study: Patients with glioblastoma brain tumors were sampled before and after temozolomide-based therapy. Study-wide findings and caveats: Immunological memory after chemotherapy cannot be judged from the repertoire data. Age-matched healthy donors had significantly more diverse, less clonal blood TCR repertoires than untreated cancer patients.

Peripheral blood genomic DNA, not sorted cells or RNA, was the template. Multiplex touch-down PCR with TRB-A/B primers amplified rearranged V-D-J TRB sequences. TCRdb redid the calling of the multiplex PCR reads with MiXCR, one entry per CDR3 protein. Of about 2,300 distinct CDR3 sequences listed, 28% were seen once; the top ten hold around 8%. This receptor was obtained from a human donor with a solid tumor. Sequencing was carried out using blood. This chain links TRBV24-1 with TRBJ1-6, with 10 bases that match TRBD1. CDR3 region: CATPDRGESPLHF. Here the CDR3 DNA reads TGTGCCACCCCGGACAGGGGGGAATCACCCCTCCACTTT.